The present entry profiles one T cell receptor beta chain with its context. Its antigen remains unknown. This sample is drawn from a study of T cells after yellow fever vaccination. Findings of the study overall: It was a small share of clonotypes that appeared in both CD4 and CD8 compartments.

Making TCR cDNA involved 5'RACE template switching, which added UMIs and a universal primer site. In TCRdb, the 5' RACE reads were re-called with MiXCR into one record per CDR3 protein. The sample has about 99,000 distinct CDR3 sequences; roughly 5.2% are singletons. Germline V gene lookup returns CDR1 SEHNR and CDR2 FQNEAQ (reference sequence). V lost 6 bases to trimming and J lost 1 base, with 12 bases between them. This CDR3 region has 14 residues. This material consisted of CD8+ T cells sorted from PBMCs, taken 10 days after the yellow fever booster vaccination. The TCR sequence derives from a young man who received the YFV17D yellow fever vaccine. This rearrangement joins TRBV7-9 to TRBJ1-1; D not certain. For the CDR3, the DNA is TGTGCCAGCAGTTCCCTGGACTCGAACACTGAAGCTTTCTTT. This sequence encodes CASSSLDSNTEAFF.